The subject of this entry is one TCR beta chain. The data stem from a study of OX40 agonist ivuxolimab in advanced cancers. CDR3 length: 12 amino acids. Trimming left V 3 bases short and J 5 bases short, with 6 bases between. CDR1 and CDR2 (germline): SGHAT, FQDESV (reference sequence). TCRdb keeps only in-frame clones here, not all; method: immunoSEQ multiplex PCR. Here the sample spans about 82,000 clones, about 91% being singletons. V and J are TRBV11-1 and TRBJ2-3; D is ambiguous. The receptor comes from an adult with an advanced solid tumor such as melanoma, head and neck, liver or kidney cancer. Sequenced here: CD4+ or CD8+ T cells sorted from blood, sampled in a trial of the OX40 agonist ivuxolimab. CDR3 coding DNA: TGTGCCAGCAGCTTGAGCGTAGATACGCAGTATTTT. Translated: CASSLSVDTQYF.